This TCR beta chain was found in a study of T cells in Graves' hyperthyroidism and ophthalmopathy. Study conclusions and caveats: Peripheral blood also featured most of the thyroid clonotypes expanded above 0.001.

No ophthalmopathy progression within 18 months constituted stable Graves' hyperthyroidism. The diagnostic basis comprised clinical symptoms, serum thyroxine and TRAb, thyroid ultrasound and orbital computed tomography. This clonotype was picked up many times. No antigen is known for it. V lost 4 bases and J lost 4, with 17 bases in between. Germline CDR1 is SGHTA and CDR2 is FQGNSA. CDR3 length: 15 amino acids. Using RNA transcripts as the source, TCR beta CDR3 regions were amplified. During a first-round RT-PCR of the TCR CDR3, the HTBI primer set was used. TCRdb recomputed calls from the multiplex PCR reads with MiXCR, one row per CDR3 protein. Of about 400,000 distinct CDR3 sequences listed, 15% are singletons.

The sequencing input was blood. The clonotype originates from a woman between 25 and 40 years old with Graves' hyperthyroidism. The gene calls are TRBV7-2 and TRBJ2-7, with a weak D call TRBD1 (6 bases). The CDR3 nucleotides are TGTGCCAGCAGCTATCGTCACGGACAGATTTACGAGCAGTACTTC. Protein product: CASSYRHGQIYEQYF.